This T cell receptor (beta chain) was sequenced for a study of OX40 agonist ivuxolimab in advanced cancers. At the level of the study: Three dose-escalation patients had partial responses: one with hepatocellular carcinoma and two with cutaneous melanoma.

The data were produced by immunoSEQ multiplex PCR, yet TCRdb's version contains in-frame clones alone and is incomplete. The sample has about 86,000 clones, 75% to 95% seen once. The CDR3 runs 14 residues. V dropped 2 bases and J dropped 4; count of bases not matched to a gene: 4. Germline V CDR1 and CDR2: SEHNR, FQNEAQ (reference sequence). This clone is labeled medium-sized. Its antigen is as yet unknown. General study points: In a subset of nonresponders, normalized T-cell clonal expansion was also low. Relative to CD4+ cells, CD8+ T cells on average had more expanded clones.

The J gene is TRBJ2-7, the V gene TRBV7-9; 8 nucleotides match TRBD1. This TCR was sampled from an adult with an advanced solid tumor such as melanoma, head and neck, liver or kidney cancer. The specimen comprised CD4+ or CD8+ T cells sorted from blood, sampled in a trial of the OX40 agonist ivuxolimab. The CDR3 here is CASSLKDRVYEQYF. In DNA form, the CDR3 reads TGTGCCAGCAGCTTAAAGGACAGGGTTTACGAGCAGTACTTC.